The text below deals with one T cell receptor beta chain. Its antigen is currently unknown. This sample was taken from a study of cytomegalovirus exposure and HLA in healthy donors. Both 60 Vbeta primers and 13 Jbeta primers went into the PCR. Repertoires were generated with immunoSEQ multiplex PCR, while TCRdb's copy carries only in-frame clones and drops some. Of 160,000 or so clones listed, 60% to 80% are singletons. The study's findings and limits: Presence/absence analyses assumed roughly uniform sequencing depth across donors. Sequences of the TCR beta chain were said to predict the HLA-A and HLA-B alleles of most subjects accurately. As a later analysis revealed, most CMV-associated TCR beta chains appeared HLA-restricted. There were some public TCRs occurring in many donors, but most TCR sequences were rare.

The germline V gene encodes CDR1 SGDLS and CDR2 YYNGEE. Deletions cut 4 bases from V and 9 bases from J, with 17 bases between. The CDR3 covers 15 residues. This TCR derives from a woman in her twenties or thirties in good health and CMV-seronegative. The chain employs TRBV9 and TRBJ1-6; D perhaps matches TRBD1 (5 bases). Specimen: PBMCs. CDR3 DNA: TGTGCCAGCAGCCGAGACGGGCAGGGTGTTTCACCCCTCCACTTT. Its translation is CASSRDGQGVSPLHF.